This T cell receptor (beta chain) emerged from a study of T cells in localized non-small cell lung cancer. Study-level results: Longer overall survival was associated with a higher density of T cells in the blood. Paired adjacent lung recovered a median around 59 of the top 100 tumor clones. Uninvolved adjacent lung had more T cell clonality than any other tissue, topping tumor.

The method was immunoSEQ multiplex PCR; TCRdb's version includes in-frame clones alone and lacks a portion of them. The sample comprises under 1,500 clones, less than 15% of which are singletons, and about 29% rests with the top ten. Concerning this clone: The antigen is not known.

CDR1 and CDR2 (germline): MGHDK, SYGVNS. Trimming took 6 bases from V and 4 from J, leaving 12 bases between them. CDR3 length equals 14 residues. The starting material was normal lung tissue next to the tumor, obtained before any cancer treatment. The receptor's source is a male donor aged 60 or over with stage I lung adenocarcinoma. The rearrangement uses TRBV25-1 and TRBJ1-4; D uncertain. As DNA, the CDR3 is TGTGCCAGCAGCCCCCCCGTAGGTAATGAAAAACTGTTTTTT. Its translation is CASSPPVGNEKLFF.